Presented here are 31 T cell receptor beta chains from one specimen sequenced in a study of T cells in Graves' hyperthyroidism and ophthalmopathy. Authors of the study amplified TCR beta CDR3 regions from RNA transcripts. An initial round of RT-PCR targeting the TCR CDR3 relied on the HTBI primer set. TCRdb redid the calling of the multiplex PCR reads with MiXCR, one entry per CDR3 protein. This sample has about 690,000 distinct CDR3 sequences, with around a sixth found just once. The sample taken for sequencing was blood. All receptors come from a man aged 45 to 65 with Graves' hyperthyroidism.

This clonotype was observed at least ten times. The chain has TRBV6-6 and TRBJ1-2, with a possible D match to TRBD1 (5 bases). The ends were cut back, 2 bases at V and 3 bases at J, with 13 bases in the middle. Germline assignment: CDR1 MNHNY and CDR2 SVGAGI (reference sequence). The length of the CDR3 is 15 residues. CDR3 residues: CASSYRGLGDYGYTF. The CDR3 DNA is TGTGCCAGCAGTTACCGGGGACTGGGGGACTATGGCTACACCTTC.

This clonotype has a count of ten or more. The chain couples TRBV7-2 to TRBJ2-7; D gene ambiguous. Germline CDR1 reads SGHTA; CDR2 reads FQGNSA. V was clipped by 2 bases and J by 0 bases, with 11 bases between them. This CDR3 contains 15 residues. This CDR3 is CASSLLGQASYEQYF. The CDR3 DNA reads as TGTGCCAGCAGCTTATTAGGGCAAGCCTCCTACGAGCAGTACTTC.

This clonotype has at least ten counts. The V call is TRBV28, the J call TRBJ2-2; D not resolved. With 0 bases removed from V and 8 bases from J, the gap between germline ends came to 7 bases. The CDR3 consists of 13 residues. CDR1 and CDR2 from the germline V gene are MDHEN and SYDVKM. The DNA for the CDR3 is TGTGCCAGCAGTTTATGGAGTGTGGGGGAGCTGTTTTTT. It codes for CASSLWSVGELFF. The full variable domain, in which reference TRBV28 and TRBJ2-2 provide the parts outside the CDR3, is DVKVTQSSRYLVKRTGEKVFLECVQDMDHENMFWYRQDPGLGLRLIYFSYDVKMKEKGDIPEGYSVSREKKERFSLILESASTNQTSMYLCASSLWSVGELFFGEGSRLTVL.

This clonotype occurred a few times. One junction end does not reproduce the germline sequence, and a read error may be involved. The V call is TRBV20-1, the J call TRBJ2-6; D is tentatively TRBD1 or TRBD2 (5 bases each). The germline CDR1 and CDR2 sequences are DFQATT and SNEGSKA (reference sequence). The CDR3 has 18 residues. CDR3 DNA: TGCGGTGCTAGAGATTGGGGGAGCTTGAGCTCTGGGGCCAACGTCCTGACTTTC. Translating it yields CGARDWGSLSSGANVLTF.

This clonotype showed up many times. The chain's CDR3 is CASRKGAGEYVNEQFF. The CDR3 DNA reads TGTGCCAGCAGAAAGGGAGCGGGAGAGTACGTCAATGAGCAGTTCTTC. The genes are TRBV27 and TRBJ2-1, with 8 positions matching TRBD2. CDR1 MNHEY and CDR2 SMNVEV come from the germline V gene (reference sequence). The CDR3 consists of 16 residues. After removal of 6 bases from V and 6 bases from J, the junction contained 13 bases not matched to a gene.

This clonotype was counted at least ten times. CDR3 sequence (DNA): TGTGCCAGCAGCTTAGTAGAGGAGGATGAGCAGTTCTTC. This sequence encodes CASSLVEEDEQFF. The chain recombines TRBV7-9 with TRBJ2-1, with D perhaps matching TRBD2 (5 bases). CDR1 and CDR2 from the germline V gene are SEHNR and FQNEAQ (reference sequence). The CDR3 runs 13 residues. V was shortened by 1 base and J by 8 bases, with 9 bases between the two germline ends.

This clonotype has ten or more counts. The V and J genes are TRBV3-1 and TRBJ2-1, with 9 bases aligning to TRBD1. Germline V gene lookup returns CDR1 LGHDT and CDR2 YNNKEL (reference sequence). CDR3 length: 12 residues. V gave up 5 bases and J gave up 10 bases; unmatched junction bases: 3. The CDR3 spells CASSWTGDEQFF. In nucleotides, the CDR3 is TGTGCCAGCAGCTGGACAGGGGACGAGCAGTTCTTC.

This clonotype was observed at least ten times. The chain recombines TRBV27 with TRBJ2-2; 12 nucleotides align to TRBD2. This CDR3 is built from 15 residues. The V gene's germline CDR1 is MNHEY and CDR2 SMNVEV (reference sequence). The V segment lost 8 bases and the J segment 6 bases; nucleotides outside the gene matches: 7. Here the CDR3 DNA reads TGTGCCAGCGCTCTAGCGGGAGGGCCCCCCGGGGAGCTGTTTTTT. This sequence encodes CASALAGGPPGELFF.

This clonotype was seen at least ten times. This chain connects TRBV11-2 to TRBJ2-1, with 8 bases matching TRBD2. The length of the CDR3 is 14 residues. The J segment lost 8 bases and the V segment lost 7 bases, leaving 10 bases of the junction unmatched. Germline values: CDR1 SGHAT, CDR2 FQNNGV. The CDR3 reads CASTPGTRMDEQFF. CDR3 in DNA: TGTGCCAGCACCCCCGGGACTAGGATGGATGAGCAGTTCTTC.

The CDR3 region has the DNA TGTGCCAGCAGTTTATGGGGGGGGCTTTATTCACCCCTCCACTTT. It encodes CASSLWGGLYSPLHF. The gene calls are TRBV27 and TRBJ1-6; a possible D gene is TRBD1 (6 bases). Trimming took off 1 base at V and 8 bases at J, with 12 bases between the two ends. The CDR3 extends over 15 amino acids. Germline CDR1 reads MNHEY; CDR2 reads SMNVEV (reference sequence).

The J gene is TRBJ2-2, the V gene TRBV27; D gene unclear. CDR1 and CDR2 from the germline V gene are MNHEY and SMNVEV (reference sequence). V was pared by 7 bases and J by 2 bases, with 5 bases between. This CDR3 comprises 12 residues. CDR3: CASKLNTGELFF. DNA for the CDR3: TGTGCCAGCAAACTTAACACCGGGGAGCTGTTTTTT.

As for this clonotype: A read error is possible here, since a much larger clone lies one base away. The chain employs TRBV20-1 and TRBJ2-3; 8 nucleotides line up with TRBD2. Germline V gives CDR1 DFQATT, CDR2 SNEGSKA (reference sequence). CDR3 length: 14 amino acids. The DNA for the CDR3 is TGCAGGCAAAGGAGACTAGCGAGCACAGATACGCAGTATTTT. Translating it yields CRQRRLASTDTQYF.

At least ten counts were recorded for this clonotype. The genes are TRBV30 and TRBJ1-2, with D uncertain. From germline, CDR1 is GTSNPN and CDR2 SVGIG (reference sequence). The CDR3 loop spans 13 amino acids. V dropped 1 base and J dropped 2 bases, with 8 bases sitting between them. The CDR3 DNA sequence: TGTGCCTGGAGTGGACTAGGAAACTATGGCTACACCTTC. Translation gives CAWSGLGNYGYTF.

This clonotype was observed many times. The chain links TRBV7-9 to TRBJ2-7; possibly TRBD1 or TRBD2 for D (5 bases each). V lost 1 base to trimming and J lost 6 bases, with 13 bases between them. Germline V gene lookup returns CDR1 SEHNR and CDR2 FQNEAQ (reference sequence). CDR3 length equals 14 residues. This chain's CDR3 is CASSLVTGLPEQYF. As DNA, the CDR3 is TGTGCCAGCAGCTTAGTTACAGGACTGCCCGAGCAGTACTTC.

This clonotype has at least ten counts. The chain links TRBV6-1 to TRBJ1-1; D gene unclear. The germline V gene has CDR1 MNHNS and CDR2 SASEGT. The CDR3 is made up of 15 amino acids. V was shortened by 3 bases and J by 1 base, with 12 bases between the two germline ends. The CDR3 coding sequence is TGTGCCAGCAGTGATGTGGCAGGCCCGAACACTGAAGCTTTCTTT. Encoded protein: CASSDVAGPNTEAFF.

This clonotype has a count of ten or more. The genes are TRBV2 and TRBJ1-4; D is perhaps TRBD1 (5 bases). This CDR3 is built from 14 residues. The germline V gene has CDR1 SNHLY and CDR2 FYNNEI. Trimming removed 3 bases at V and 11 bases at J, with 16 bases between. The DNA of the CDR3 is TGTGCCAGCAGTGACGAGGGGCATGAGGGGAAACTGTTTTTT. This sequence encodes CASSDEGHEGKLFF.

This clonotype was observed at least ten times. This chain uses TRBV2 with TRBJ2-3, with 9 positions matching TRBD2. Germline values: CDR1 SNHLY, CDR2 FYNNEI. The junction had 6 bases not matched to a gene; V was cut back by 2 bases and J by 6 bases. The CDR3 length is 15 residues. The CDR3 region has the DNA TGTGCCAGCAGTGAATTGTTAGCGGGAGTGGATACGCAGTATTTT. It encodes CASSELLAGVDTQYF.

This clonotype was found a few times. The chain combines TRBV30 with TRBJ2-7; maybe TRBD2 (5 bases). CDR3 length: 14 residues. Germline V gene lookup returns CDR1 GTSNPN and CDR2 SVGIG (reference sequence). Trimming removed 1 base at V and 3 bases at J, with 13 bases between. The CDR3 bases are TGTGCCTGGAGTGCGAGCGGAGAGTTCTACGAGCAGTACTTC. Residues: CAWSASGEFYEQYF.

The V call is TRBV20-1, the J call TRBJ1-5, with unresolved D. Germline CDR1 DFQATT, CDR2 SNEGSKA (reference sequence). This CDR3 is built from 16 residues. The V and J ends lost 0 bases and 1 base respectively, with 13 bases between them. The CDR3: CSARETGKKSNQPQHF. The CDR3 DNA reads TGCAGTGCTAGAGAGACGGGAAAGAAAAGCAATCAGCCCCAGCATTTT.

In its sample, this clonotype was seen a few times. The chain has TRBV27 and TRBJ2-6; 8 positions agree with TRBD1. This CDR3 contains 16 residues. Losses at the gene ends were 8 bases for V and 4 bases for J; bases not matched to a gene: 10. From germline, CDR1 is MNHEY and CDR2 SMNVEV (reference sequence). CDR3 in DNA: TGTGCCAGCGGCCGGACAGGGTTATCGGGGGCCAACGTCCTGACTTTC. Translated, it gives CASGRTGLSGANVLTF.

This clonotype has a handful of counts. V gene TRBV15 combines with J gene TRBJ2-2, with D possibly matching TRBD1 (6 bases). CDR1 and CDR2 from the germline V gene are LNHNV and YYDKDF (reference sequence). This CDR3 is 15 amino acids long. The V gene lost 11 bases and the J gene lost 4 bases, with 20 bases spanning the gap. In DNA, the CDR3 is TGTGCCTCTAAGACAGGCGGGTCTCTCACCGGGGAGCTGTTTTTT. Its translation is CASKTGGSLTGELFF.

At least ten counts were recorded for this clonotype. The chain joins TRBV20-1 to TRBJ2-7; the match to TRBD2 covers 11 bases. The CDR3 is 13 amino acids. V lost 2 bases to trimming and J lost 5 bases; unmatched junction nucleotides: 2. Germline CDR1 and CDR2: DFQATT and SNEGSKA (reference sequence). In DNA form, the CDR3 reads TGCAGTGCTAGACTAGCGGGAGGCCACGAGCAGTACTTC. It codes for CSARLAGGHEQYF.

This clonotype was recorded many times. This chain connects TRBV28 to TRBJ1-5; D is unresolved. The CDR3 covers 12 residues. CDR1 MDHEN and CDR2 SYDVKM come from the germline V gene. V lost 5 bases and J 9 bases, leaving 11 bases between the germline ends. The CDR3 DNA sequence: TGTGCCAGCAGTCGGAGCGTAGCGCCCCAGCATTTT. It encodes CASSRSVAPQHF.

The chain links TRBV2 to TRBJ2-1; D is possibly TRBD1 (5 bases). The CDR3 loop spans 15 amino acids. Germline V gene data show CDR1 as SNHLY and CDR2 as FYNNEI. The V gene lost 9 bases and the J gene lost 8 bases, with 23 bases spanning the gap. CDR3: CASQKGTGLIHEQFF. The CDR3 DNA reads TGTGCCAGTCAAAAGGGCACAGGCCTAATCCATGAGCAGTTCTTC.

This clonotype was counted between two and nine times. This chain's CDR3 is CASSDWASSGNTIYF. CDR3 sequence (DNA): TGCGCCAGCAGTGATTGGGCCAGCTCTGGAAACACCATATATTTT. The J gene is TRBJ1-3, the V gene TRBV10-2; D unresolved. Germline values: CDR1 WSHSY, CDR2 SAAADI. Trimming took off 3 bases at V and 0 bases at J, with 9 bases between the two ends. This CDR3 is 15 amino acids long.

Comment on this clonotype: The CDR3 does not close with the conserved phenylalanine or tryptophan, likely indicating a read error. This chain connects TRBV29-1 to TRBJ1-6; perhaps TRBD1 as D (5 bases). Trimming removed 3 bases from V and 5 bases from J, with 8 bases in between. The CDR3 loop spans 13 amino acids. Germline V gene data show CDR1 as SQVTM and CDR2 as ANQGSEA. Here the CDR3 reads CSVDLGDNSPLHS. DNA for the CDR3: TGCAGCGTTGACCTAGGGGATAATTCACCCCTCCACTCT.

This clonotype has a count of ten or more. The chain is built from TRBV5-5 and TRBJ2-1; TRBD1 agrees at 7 bases. Germline-derived CDR1 and CDR2 are SGHKS and YYEKEE (reference sequence). Trimming took 2 bases from V and 7 from J; bases not matched to a gene: 9. The CDR3 extends over 15 amino acids. Here the CDR3 reads CASSLGGGFQNEQFF. The CDR3 DNA follows: TGTGCCAGCAGCTTAGGGGGCGGTTTCCAGAATGAGCAGTTCTTC.

On this clonotype itself: It may be a read error: a sequence one base away is much more abundant. V is TRBV27 and J is TRBJ1-2; 12 bases are a match to TRBD1. CDR3 length: 15 residues. The germline CDR1 and CDR2 sequences are MNHEY and SMNVEV (reference sequence). The CDR3 DNA is TGTGCCAGCAGTTCATCCGGGACAGGGGGCTATGGCTACGCCTTC. Encoded protein: CASSSSGTGGYGYAF.

The chain links TRBV20-1 to TRBJ2-3; no clear D gene. Per the germline V gene, CDR1 is DFQATT and CDR2 is SNEGSKA (reference sequence). The CDR3 is 12 amino acids. Trimming left V 1 base short and J 5 bases short, with 7 bases between. The DNA of the CDR3 is TGCAGTGCTAGAGCGACTGGAGATACGCAGTATTTT. Amino acids: CSARATGDTQYF.

J is TRBJ2-2 and V is TRBV7-2; 9 bases map to TRBD2. The CDR3 is 15 residues long. After removal of 6 bases from V and 6 bases from J, the junction contained 8 bases not matched to a gene. Per germline, CDR1 SGHTA and CDR2 FQGNSA. The CDR3 DNA reads TGTGCCAGCAGACGAACGGGGACTAGCTCCGGGGAGCTGTTTTTT. Protein product: CASRRTGTSSGELFF.

This clonotype was counted many times. The V gene is TRBV20-1, the J gene TRBJ1-2; D is unclear. The CDR3 consists of 15 residues. V lost 2 bases and J lost 4, with 17 bases in between. In germline, CDR1 is DFQATT, CDR2 SNEGSKA (reference sequence). The CDR3 nucleotides are TGCAGTGCTAGAAGAGGTCAGGCCCGGGGCTATGGCTACACCTTC. It is translated as CSARRGQARGYGYTF.